This T cell receptor (beta chain) was sequenced for a study of T cell responses to AZD1222 COVID-19 vaccine. Study-wide points: Clonal diversity was possibly underestimated, and white British individuals and females predominated among donors.

Produced via immunoSEQ multiplex PCR; TCRdb's table is partial and in-frame only. Altogether around 130,000 clones are present, 70% to 90% being singletons, with the ten largest covering approximately 12%. V was trimmed by 0 bases and J by 5 bases, leaving 12 bases between them. The CDR3 contains 14 residues. Germline lookup yields CDR1 SGDLS and CDR2 YYNGEE. Notes on this clone: No antigen is known for it.

The sequencing here drew on peripheral blood, taken on day 0 of AZD1222 vaccination. The sequence derives from an adult in good health. The gene calls are TRBV9 and TRBJ2-7; TRBD2 is a possible D gene (5 bases). CDR3 residues: CASSVGSSPHEQYF. The CDR3 coding sequence is TGTGCCAGCAGCGTAGGTTCTAGCCCCCACGAGCAGTACTTC.